This is a list of T cell receptor beta chains from one sample in a study of T cell changes during pregnancy in multiple sclerosis. Data came from immunoSEQ multiplex PCR; TCRdb stores just in-frame clones and leaves some out. The sample has approximately 50,000 clones; around 92% are singletons. The specimen was CD4+ T cells from peripheral blood mononuclear cells, collected in the third trimester of pregnancy. The receptor set was obtained from a female donor with multiple sclerosis, enrolled in a pregnancy study. The CDR3 runs from the conserved cysteine through the conserved F or W. A D gene is named only where the DNA matches it firmly. Size is stated for part of the rows, as once, few or many counts, or as a class when the clone is expanded.

V gene: TRBV19; J gene: TRBJ2-2; CDR3 length: 17; D gene: TRBD1; clone size: .; CDR3 DNA: TGTGCCAGTAGTATCACCCCGGGACAGGGTAGAACCGGGGAGCTGTTTTTT; CDR3 protein: CASSITPGQGRTGELFF
V gene: TRBV28; J gene: TRBJ2-2; CDR3 length: 12; D gene: .; clone size: .; CDR3 DNA: TGTGCCAGCACTAGAAGGACCGGGGAGCTGTTTTTT; CDR3 protein: CASTRRTGELFF
V gene: TRBV9; J gene: TRBJ2-1; CDR3 length: 13; D gene: .; clone size: .; CDR3 DNA: TGTGCCAGCAGCGTAGGGGCAGGGCATGAGCAGTTCTTC; CDR3 protein: CASSVGAGHEQFF
V gene: TRBV6-6; J gene: TRBJ2-3; CDR3 length: 15; D gene: .; clone size: .; CDR3 DNA: TGTGCCAGCAAATTCGGGAGAGGCTTAACAGATACGCAGTATTTT; CDR3 protein: CASKFGRGLTDTQYF
V gene: TRBV19; J gene: TRBJ2-3; CDR3 length: 15; D gene: TRBD2; clone size: .; CDR3 DNA: TGTGCCAGTAGTATAAGACTAGCGGGAGGTGATACGCAGTATTTT; CDR3 protein: CASSIRLAGGDTQYF
V gene: TRBV2; J gene: TRBJ2-1; CDR3 length: 17; D gene: .; clone size: .; CDR3 DNA: TGTGCCAGCAGGATCCAAGGGTTTAGCGGACCCTACAATGAGCAGTTCTTC; CDR3 protein: CASRIQGFSGPYNEQFF
V gene: TRBV30; J gene: TRBJ1-2; CDR3 length: 17; D gene: .; clone size: .; CDR3 DNA: TGTGCCTGGAGCAAAGACGGACGGACTCCGTTTAACTATGGCTACACCTTC; CDR3 protein: CAWSKDGRTPFNYGYTF
V gene: TRBV19; J gene: TRBJ2-2; CDR3 length: 16; D gene: TRBD2; clone size: .; CDR3 DNA: TGTGCCAGTAGTATAGGGAGCGGGAGATTAACCGGGGAGCTGTTTTTT; CDR3 protein: CASSIGSGRLTGELFF
V gene: TRBV6-1; J gene: TRBJ1-5; CDR3 length: 15; D gene: .; clone size: .; CDR3 DNA: TGTGCCAGCCGGGGAGAGCAACTTAATAATCAGCCCCAGCATTTT; CDR3 protein: CASRGEQLNNQPQHF
V gene: TRBV6-1; J gene: TRBJ2-1; CDR3 length: 15; D gene: .; clone size: .; CDR3 DNA: TGTGCCAGCAGTGAATCCTGGCGGGGAAACAATGAGCAGTTCTTC; CDR3 protein: CASSESWRGNNEQFF
V gene: TRBV7-8; J gene: TRBJ2-5; CDR3 length: 14; D gene: .; clone size: .; CDR3 DNA: TGTGCCAGCAGCCCCCCGGGACTCCCAGAGACCCAGTACTTC; CDR3 protein: CASSPPGLPETQYF
V gene: TRBV19; J gene: TRBJ1-2; CDR3 length: 13; D gene: TRBD1; clone size: .; CDR3 DNA: TGTGCCAGCACCGGACAGGGCCGCCATGGCTACACCTTC; CDR3 protein: CASTGQGRHGYTF
V gene: TRBV5-4; J gene: TRBJ2-5; CDR3 length: 15; D gene: .; clone size: once; CDR3 DNA: TGTGCCAGCCACCCCGGCCGCGGCAACCAAGAGACCCAGTACTTC; CDR3 protein: CASHPGRGNQETQYF
V gene: TRBV5-1; J gene: TRBJ2-7; CDR3 length: 14; D gene: TRBD1; clone size: .; CDR3 DNA: TGCGCCAGCAGCTCAAACAGGGGCGACTACGAGCAGTACTTC; CDR3 protein: CASSSNRGDYEQYF
V gene: TRBV2; J gene: TRBJ2-6; CDR3 length: 14; D gene: .; clone size: .; CDR3 DNA: TGTGCCAGCAGTACAGGGTCTGGGGCCAACGTCCTGACTTTC; CDR3 protein: CASSTGSGANVLTF
V gene: TRBV28; J gene: TRBJ2-1; CDR3 length: 20; D gene: .; clone size: .; CDR3 DNA: TGTGCCAGCAGTTTCCCCCGCATAAGAGCGGTCCTCCGGGGATACAATGAGCAGTTCTTC; CDR3 protein: CASSFPRIRAVLRGYNEQFF
V gene: TRBV11-3; J gene: TRBJ2-1; CDR3 length: 15; D gene: .; clone size: .; CDR3 DNA: TGTGCCAGCAGCTCATCCACTCAGGGATACAATGAGCAGTTCTTC; CDR3 protein: CASSSSTQGYNEQFF
V gene: TRBV28; J gene: TRBJ1-2; CDR3 length: 13; D gene: .; clone size: .; CDR3 DNA: TGTGCCAGCAGTTCTTCAGGGTACTATGGCTACACCTTC; CDR3 protein: CASSSSGYYGYTF
V gene: TRBV28; J gene: TRBJ2-7; CDR3 length: 17; D gene: TRBD1; clone size: .; CDR3 DNA: TGTGCCAGCAGTCCCCATGGGCCGGGACAGCTTTCCTACGAGCAGTACTTC; CDR3 protein: CASSPHGPGQLSYEQYF
V gene: TRBV18; J gene: TRBJ2-7; CDR3 length: 16; D gene: TRBD2; clone size: .; CDR3 DNA: TGTGCCAGCTCACCCACGGCTAGCGGTTACTCCTACGAGCAGTACTTC; CDR3 protein: CASSPTASGYSYEQYF
V gene: TRBV6-5; J gene: TRBJ2-4; CDR3 length: 13; D gene: TRBD1; clone size: .; CDR3 DNA: TGTGCCAGCAGGGGGACAGGAAAAAACATTCAGTACTTC; CDR3 protein: CASRGTGKNIQYF
V gene: TRBV13; J gene: TRBJ1-1; CDR3 length: 19; D gene: .; clone size: .; CDR3 DNA: TGTGCCAGCAGCTTAGGTCTAGGGGGGGCGGTATTGGGGAGCACTGAAGCTTTCTTT; CDR3 protein: CASSLGLGGAVLGSTEAFF
V gene: TRBV19; J gene: TRBJ2-1; CDR3 length: 14; D gene: TRBD2; clone size: .; CDR3 DNA: TGTGCCAGTAGTATTTTAGCGGGAGGCGCTGAGCAGTTCTTC; CDR3 protein: CASSILAGGAEQFF
V gene: TRBV19; J gene: TRBJ1-3; CDR3 length: 15; D gene: .; clone size: .; CDR3 DNA: TGTGCCAGTAGGCCGCCCGGTCACTCTGGAAACACCATATATTTT; CDR3 protein: CASRPPGHSGNTIYF
V gene: TRBV6-1; J gene: TRBJ2-1; CDR3 length: 14; D gene: TRBD1; clone size: .; CDR3 DNA: TGTGCCAGCAGGGACAGGGGGCATAACAATGAGCAGTTCTTC; CDR3 protein: CASRDRGHNNEQFF
V gene: TRBV27; J gene: TRBJ2-2; CDR3 length: 17; D gene: .; clone size: .; CDR3 DNA: TGTGCCAGCAGTTTAGGTTCGGGGAGGAAATACACCGGGGAGCTGTTTTTT; CDR3 protein: CASSLGSGRKYTGELFF
V gene: TRBV28; J gene: TRBJ1-1; CDR3 length: 11; D gene: .; clone size: .; CDR3 DNA: TGTGCCAGCGTAGTGAACACTGAAGCTTTCTTT; CDR3 protein: CASVVNTEAFF
V gene: TRBV28; J gene: TRBJ1-5; CDR3 length: 12; D gene: .; clone size: .; CDR3 DNA: TGTGCCAGCAGTTTATTGAGTCAGCCCCAGCATTTT; CDR3 protein: CASSLLSQPQHF
V gene: TRBV4-2; J gene: TRBJ1-1; CDR3 length: 12; D gene: .; clone size: .; CDR3 DNA: TGTGCCAGCAGCCAAGATGGGCCTGCTGCTTTCTTT; CDR3 protein: CASSQDGPAAFF
V gene: TRBV11-2; J gene: TRBJ2-7; CDR3 length: 13; D gene: .; clone size: .; CDR3 DNA: TGTGCCAGCAGCCCGACAACCCCCAACGAGCAGTACTTC; CDR3 protein: CASSPTTPNEQYF
V gene: TRBV28; J gene: TRBJ1-5; CDR3 length: 15; D gene: .; clone size: .; CDR3 DNA: TGTGCCAGCAGTACCGACCCAGGGCCCCAACAGCCCCAGCATTTT; CDR3 protein: CASSTDPGPQQPQHF
V gene: TRBV5-5; J gene: TRBJ1-5; CDR3 length: 15; D gene: .; clone size: .; CDR3 DNA: TGTGCCAGCAGCTTCGGGGGGGGAAGTAATCAGCCCCAGCATTTT; CDR3 protein: CASSFGGGSNQPQHF
V gene: TRBV2; J gene: TRBJ2-6; CDR3 length: 15; D gene: .; clone size: .; CDR3 DNA: TGTGCCAGCAGTGAACGGGAATCCGGGGCCAACGTCCTGACTTTC; CDR3 protein: CASSERESGANVLTF
V gene: TRBV19; J gene: TRBJ1-2; CDR3 length: 16; D gene: TRBD1; clone size: .; CDR3 DNA: TGTGCCAGTAGTAGAGGACAGGGTCGGACAGACGGTGGCTACACCTTC; CDR3 protein: CASSRGQGRTDGGYTF
V gene: TRBV19; J gene: TRBJ1-4; CDR3 length: 16; D gene: TRBD1; clone size: .; CDR3 DNA: TGTGCCAGTAGTATTGCATGGGGGACAGGGAATGAAAAACTGTTTTTT; CDR3 protein: CASSIAWGTGNEKLFF
V gene: TRBV11-2; J gene: TRBJ1-5; CDR3 length: 15; D gene: .; clone size: once; CDR3 DNA: TGTGCCAGCAGCCGCGGGCCTTTTGGCAATCAGCCCCAGCATTTT; CDR3 protein: CASSRGPFGNQPQHF
V gene: TRBV11-2; J gene: TRBJ2-7; CDR3 length: 14; D gene: TRBD2; clone size: once; CDR3 DNA: TGTGCCAGCAGCTTAAGGCTAGCGGCCTACGAGCAGTACTTC; CDR3 protein: CASSLRLAAYEQYF
V gene: TRBV2; J gene: TRBJ1-5; CDR3 length: 13; D gene: TRBD1; clone size: .; CDR3 DNA: TGTGCCAGCGGACAGGGGGGATATCAGCCCCAGCATTTT; CDR3 protein: CASGQGGYQPQHF
V gene: TRBV7-9; J gene: TRBJ2-3; CDR3 length: 16; D gene: TRBD2; clone size: .; CDR3 DNA: TGTGCCAGCAGCTCCTCCCGGACTAGCGGGTTTGATACGCAGTATTTT; CDR3 protein: CASSSSRTSGFDTQYF
V gene: TRBV10-3; J gene: TRBJ2-3; CDR3 length: 19; D gene: TRBD2; clone size: .; CDR3 DNA: TGTGCCATCAGTGATATACGCAGGGTAGCGGGGCTTAGCACAGATACGCAGTATTTT; CDR3 protein: CAISDIRRVAGLSTDTQYF
V gene: TRBV27; J gene: TRBJ2-3; CDR3 length: 16; D gene: TRBD2; clone size: .; CDR3 DNA: TGTGCCAGCAGTGCCTATCTAGCGGTTAGCACAGATACGCAGTATTTT; CDR3 protein: CASSAYLAVSTDTQYF